This T cell receptor (beta chain) was identified during a study of T cell repertoires in cytomegalovirus infection. From germline, CDR1 is MNHEY and CDR2 SVGEGT. Between the trimmed V and J ends, which lost 6 bases and 3 bases, there was a span of 13 bases. The CDR3 totals 14 residues. General observations from the study: The ex vivo response showed dominance by HLA-C-restricted CMV-specific TCR beta clonotypes.

Notes on this clonotype: As yet, its antigen is unknown.

Each CDR3 protein gets one entry after TCRdb re-called the reads with MiXCR. The data show roughly 640,000 distinct CDR3 sequences, 20% to 30% seen once. The sample comprised CD8+ T cells from PBMCs. This chain connects TRBV6-2 or TRBV6-3 to TRBJ2-3, with D perhaps matching TRBD1 (5 bases). The sequence derives from a human donor in good health (CMV status not recorded). Some clones in this sample may be carry-over from other donors' samples. The CDR3 sequence is CASRGQGLTDTQYF. CDR3 DNA: TGTGCCAGCAGAGGGCAGGGTCTAACAGATACGCAGTATTTT.